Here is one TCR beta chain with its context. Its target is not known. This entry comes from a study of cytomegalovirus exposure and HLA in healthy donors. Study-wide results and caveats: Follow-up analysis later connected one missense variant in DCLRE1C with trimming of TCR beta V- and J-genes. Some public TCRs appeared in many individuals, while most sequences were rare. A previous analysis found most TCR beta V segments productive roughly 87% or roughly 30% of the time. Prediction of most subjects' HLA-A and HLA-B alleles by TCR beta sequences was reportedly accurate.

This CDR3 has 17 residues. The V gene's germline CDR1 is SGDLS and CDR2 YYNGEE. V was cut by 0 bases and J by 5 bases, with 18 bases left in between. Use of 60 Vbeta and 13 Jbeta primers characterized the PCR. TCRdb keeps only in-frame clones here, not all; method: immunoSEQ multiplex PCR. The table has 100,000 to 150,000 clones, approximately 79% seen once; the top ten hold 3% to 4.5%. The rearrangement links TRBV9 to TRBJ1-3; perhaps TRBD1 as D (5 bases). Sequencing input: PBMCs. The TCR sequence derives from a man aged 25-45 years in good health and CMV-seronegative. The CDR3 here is CASSVDPGPFRRNTIYF. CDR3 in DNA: TGTGCCAGCAGCGTAGATCCAGGGCCTTTTCGGAGAAACACCATATATTTT.